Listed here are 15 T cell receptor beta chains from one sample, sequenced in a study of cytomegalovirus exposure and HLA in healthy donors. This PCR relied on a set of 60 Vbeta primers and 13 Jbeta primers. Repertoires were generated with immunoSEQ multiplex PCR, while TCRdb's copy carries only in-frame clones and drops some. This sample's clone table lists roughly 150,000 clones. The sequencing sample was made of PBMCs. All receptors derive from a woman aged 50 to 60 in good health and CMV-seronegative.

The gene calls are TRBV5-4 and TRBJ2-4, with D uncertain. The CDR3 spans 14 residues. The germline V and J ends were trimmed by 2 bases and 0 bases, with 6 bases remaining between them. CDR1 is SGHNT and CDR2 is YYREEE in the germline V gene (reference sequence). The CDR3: CASSLRRAKNIQYF. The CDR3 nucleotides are TGTGCCAGCAGCTTAAGGAGAGCCAAAAACATTCAGTACTTC. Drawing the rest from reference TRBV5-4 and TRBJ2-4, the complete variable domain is ETGVTQSPTHLIKTRGQQVTLRCSSQSGHNTVSWYQQALGQGPQFIFQYYREEENGRGNFPPRFSGLQFPNYSSELNVNALELDDSALYLCASSLRRAKNIQYFGAGTRLSVL.

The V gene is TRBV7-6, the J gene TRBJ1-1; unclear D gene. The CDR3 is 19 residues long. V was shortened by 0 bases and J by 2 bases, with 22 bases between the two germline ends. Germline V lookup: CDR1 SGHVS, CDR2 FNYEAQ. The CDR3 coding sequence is TGTGCCAGCAGCTTAGCGATCGGGGAGACCTCAAATCCCAACACTGAAGCTTTCTTT. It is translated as CASSLAIGETSNPNTEAFF.

DNA for the CDR3: TGCGCCAGCAGCCCGGGGGTCGAAGGACAGTTCTTC. Translated: CASSPGVEGQFF. This rearrangement joins TRBV5-1 to TRBJ2-1; D may be TRBD2 (6 bases). CDR3 length: 12 residues. CDR1 SGHRS and CDR2 YFSETQ come from the germline V gene. V lost 4 bases to trimming and J lost 13 bases, with 15 bases between them.

CDR3 nucleotides: TGTGCCAGCTCACCTGCGAGCGGGAACTGGGCGAGCAATGAGCAGTTCTTC. Translating gives CASSPASGNWASNEQFF. This chain connects TRBV18 to TRBJ2-1, with 7 bases that match TRBD2. Trimming removed 3 bases from V and 6 bases from J; junction bases left unmatched: 14. Per germline, CDR1 KGHSH and CDR2 LQKENI. The CDR3 runs 17 residues.

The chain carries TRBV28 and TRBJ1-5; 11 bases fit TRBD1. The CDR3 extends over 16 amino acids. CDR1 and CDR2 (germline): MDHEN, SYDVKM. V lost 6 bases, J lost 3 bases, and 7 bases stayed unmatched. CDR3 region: CASRTGQGGFNQPQHF. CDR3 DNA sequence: TGTGCCAGCAGAACGGGACAGGGGGGTTTCAATCAGCCCCAGCATTTT. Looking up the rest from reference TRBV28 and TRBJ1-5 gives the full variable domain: DVKVTQSSRYLVKRTGEKVFLECVQDMDHENMFWYRQDPGLGLRLIYFSYDVKMKEKGDIPEGYSVSREKKERFSLILESASTNQTSMYLCASRTGQGGFNQPQHFGDGTRLSIL.

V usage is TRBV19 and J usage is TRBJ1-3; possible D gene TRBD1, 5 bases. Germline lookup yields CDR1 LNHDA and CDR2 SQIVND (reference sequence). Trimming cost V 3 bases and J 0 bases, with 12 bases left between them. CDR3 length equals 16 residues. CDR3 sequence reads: CASSMGGSRSGNTIYF. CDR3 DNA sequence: TGTGCCAGTAGTATGGGGGGGTCACGCTCTGGAAACACCATATATTTT. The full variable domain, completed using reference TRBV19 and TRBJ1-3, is DGGITQSPKYLFRKEGQNVTLSCEQNLNHDAMYWYRQDPGQGLRLIYYSQIVNDFQKGDIAEGYSVSREKKESFPLTVTSAQKNPTAFYLCASSMGGSRSGNTIYFGEGSWLTVV.

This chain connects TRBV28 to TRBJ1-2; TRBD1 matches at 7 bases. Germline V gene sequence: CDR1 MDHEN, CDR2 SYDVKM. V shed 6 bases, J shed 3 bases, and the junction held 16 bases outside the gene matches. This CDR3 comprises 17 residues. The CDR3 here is CASRQTLLQGRDYGYTF. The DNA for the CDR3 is TGTGCCAGCAGACAAACCCTCCTACAGGGGCGGGACTATGGCTACACCTTC.

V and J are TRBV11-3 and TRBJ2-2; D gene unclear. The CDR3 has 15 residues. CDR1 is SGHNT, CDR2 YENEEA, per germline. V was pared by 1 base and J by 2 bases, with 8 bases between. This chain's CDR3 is CASSLGAENTGELFF. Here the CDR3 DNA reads TGTGCCAGCAGCTTAGGCGCGGAAAACACCGGGGAGCTGTTTTTT.

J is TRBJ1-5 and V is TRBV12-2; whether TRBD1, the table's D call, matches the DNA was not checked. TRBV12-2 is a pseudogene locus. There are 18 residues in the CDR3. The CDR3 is CASRLGRRRDRDNQPQHF. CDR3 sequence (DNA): TGTGCAAGTCGCTTAGGGAGACGAAGGGACAGGGACAATCAGCCCCAGCATTTT.

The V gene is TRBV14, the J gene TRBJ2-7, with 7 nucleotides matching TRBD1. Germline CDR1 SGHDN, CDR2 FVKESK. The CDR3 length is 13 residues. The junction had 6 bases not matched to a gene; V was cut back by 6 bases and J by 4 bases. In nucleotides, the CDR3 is TGTGCCAGCAGTCAAACAGGGGTGTACGAGCAGTACTTC. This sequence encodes CASSQTGVYEQYF.

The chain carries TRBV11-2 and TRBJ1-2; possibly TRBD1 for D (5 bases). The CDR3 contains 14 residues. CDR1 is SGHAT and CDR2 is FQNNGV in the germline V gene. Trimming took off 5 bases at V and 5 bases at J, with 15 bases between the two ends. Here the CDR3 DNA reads TGTGCCAGCAGCCCCCAGCTGGGGGGTTATGGCTACACCTTC. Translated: CASSPQLGGYGYTF.

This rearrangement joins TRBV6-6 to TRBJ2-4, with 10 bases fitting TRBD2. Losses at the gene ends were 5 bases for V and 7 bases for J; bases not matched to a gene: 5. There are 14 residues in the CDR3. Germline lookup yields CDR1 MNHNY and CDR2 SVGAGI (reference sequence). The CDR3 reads CASSPSGRGNIQYF. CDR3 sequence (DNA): TGTGCCAGCAGTCCTAGCGGGAGAGGTAACATTCAGTACTTC.

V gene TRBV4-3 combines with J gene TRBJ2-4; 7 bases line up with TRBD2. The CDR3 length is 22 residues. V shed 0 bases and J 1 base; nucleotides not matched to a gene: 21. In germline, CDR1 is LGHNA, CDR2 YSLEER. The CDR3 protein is CASSQEEWLGLSERPAKNIQYF. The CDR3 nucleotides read TGCGCCAGCAGCCAAGAAGAGTGGTTGGGACTATCCGAACGTCCTGCCAAAAACATTCAGTACTTC.

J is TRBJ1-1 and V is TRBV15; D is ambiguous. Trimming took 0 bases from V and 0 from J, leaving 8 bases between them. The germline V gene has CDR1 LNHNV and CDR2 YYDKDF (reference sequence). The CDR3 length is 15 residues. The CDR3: CATSRDGGMNTEAFF. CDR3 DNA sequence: TGTGCCACCAGCAGAGATGGAGGAATGAACACTGAAGCTTTCTTT.

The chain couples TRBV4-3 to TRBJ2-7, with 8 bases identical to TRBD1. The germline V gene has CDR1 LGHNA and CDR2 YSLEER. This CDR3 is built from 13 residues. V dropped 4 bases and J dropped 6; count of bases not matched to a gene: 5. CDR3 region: CASSRRQGSEQYF. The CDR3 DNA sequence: TGCGCCAGCAGCCGAAGACAGGGGAGCGAGCAGTACTTC.